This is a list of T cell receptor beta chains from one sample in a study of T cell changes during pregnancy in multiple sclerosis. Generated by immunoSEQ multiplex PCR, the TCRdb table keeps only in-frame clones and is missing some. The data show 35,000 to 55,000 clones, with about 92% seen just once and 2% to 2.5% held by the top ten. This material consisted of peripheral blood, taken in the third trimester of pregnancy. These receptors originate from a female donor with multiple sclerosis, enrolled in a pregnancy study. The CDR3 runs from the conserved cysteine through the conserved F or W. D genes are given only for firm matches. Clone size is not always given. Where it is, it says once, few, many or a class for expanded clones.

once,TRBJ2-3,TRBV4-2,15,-,TGTGCCAGCAGCCAAGATGGAGGGAGTGCAGATACGCAGTATTTT,CASSQDGGSADTQYF
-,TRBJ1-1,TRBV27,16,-,TGTGCCAGCAGTTTTTCCCGGGGAGGGACGAACACTGAAGCTTTCTTT,CASSFSRGGTNTEAFF
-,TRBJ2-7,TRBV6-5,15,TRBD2,TGTGCCAGCAGCCCGACTAGCGCCCACCCAGAAGAGCAGTACTTC,CASSPTSAHPEEQYF
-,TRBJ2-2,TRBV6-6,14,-,TGTGCCAGCAGTTACTCTGACCTAGCCGGGGAGCTGTTTTTT,CASSYSDLAGELFF
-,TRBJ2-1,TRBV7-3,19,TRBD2,TGTGCCAGCAGCCAACGCCGGACTAGCGGGACCCCGGCCGGGGATGAGCAGTTCTTC,CASSQRRTSGTPAGDEQFF
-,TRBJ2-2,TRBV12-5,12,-,TGTGCTAGCTCTCAGGACTTTGGGGAGCTGTTTTTT,CASSQDFGELFF
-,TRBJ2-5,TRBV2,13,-,TGTGCCAGCAGTGCCGGGACACAAGAGACCCAGTACTTC,CASSAGTQETQYF
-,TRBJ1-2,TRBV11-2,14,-,TGTGCCAGCAGCTTTTCCAGTCTGAACTATGGCTACACCTTC,CASSFSSLNYGYTF
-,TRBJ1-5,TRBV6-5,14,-,TGTGCCAGCAGTTTAGGGGCGGGGAATCAGCCCCAGCATTTT,CASSLGAGNQPQHF
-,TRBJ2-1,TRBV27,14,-,TGTGCCAGCAGTTTACAGGGATCCCTAAATGAGCAGTTCTTC,CASSLQGSLNEQFF
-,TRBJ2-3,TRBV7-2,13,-,TGTGCCAGCAGCCCGACTTTCACAGATACGCAGTATTTT,CASSPTFTDTQYF
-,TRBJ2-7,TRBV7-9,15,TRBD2,TGTGCCAGCAGCACGACCGGGACTAGCGGCTACGAGCAGTACTTC,CASSTTGTSGYEQYF
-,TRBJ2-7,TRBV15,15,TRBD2,TGTGCCACCAGCAGTGAGCGACTAGCGGCCTACGAGCAGTACTTC,CATSSERLAAYEQYF
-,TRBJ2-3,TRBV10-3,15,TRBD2,TGTGCCATCAGCAACGCGGGAGTGGGCACAGATACGCAGTATTTT,CAISNAGVGTDTQYF
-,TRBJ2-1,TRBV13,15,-,TGTGCCAGCAGTCCGGGGAGGTCCCTCTACAATGAGCAGTTCTTC,CASSPGRSLYNEQFF
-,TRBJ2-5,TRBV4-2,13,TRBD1,TGTGCCAGCAGCCAAGACTCAGGGGGCACCCAGTACTTC,CASSQDSGGTQYF
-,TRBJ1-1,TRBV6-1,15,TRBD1,TGTGCCAGCAGGTGGGACAGGGGAATGGGGACTGAAGCTTTCTTT,CASRWDRGMGTEAFF
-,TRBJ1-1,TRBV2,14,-,TGTGCCAGCGTAATCCAGGTTGTAAACACTGAAGCTTTCTTT,CASVIQVVNTEAFF
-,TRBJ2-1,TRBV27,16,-,TGTGCCAGCAGTTTTTTGGGAGGAACTTCCTACAATGAGCAGTTCTTC,CASSFLGGTSYNEQFF
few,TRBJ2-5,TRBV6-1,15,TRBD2,TGTGCCAGCAGCCGACCTAGCGGGAATCGTGAGACCCAGTACTTC,CASSRPSGNRETQYF
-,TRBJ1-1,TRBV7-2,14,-,TGTGCCAGCAGCACGCACTACGGGGGGGGACCAGCTTTCTTT,CASSTHYGGGPAFF
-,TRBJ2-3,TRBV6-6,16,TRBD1,TGTGCCAGCAGACCCAGACAGGGGGTGAACACAGATACGCAGTATTTT,CASRPRQGVNTDTQYF
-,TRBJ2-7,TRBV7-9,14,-,TGTGCCAGCAGCTCCCAGGGACATACCTACGAGCAGTACTTC,CASSSQGHTYEQYF
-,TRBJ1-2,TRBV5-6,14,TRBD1,TGTGCCAGCAGTTTGGGGGACAGTTTCTATGGCTACACCTTC,CASSLGDSFYGYTF
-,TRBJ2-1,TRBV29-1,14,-,TGCAGCGTTGACCGGATAGCGGCCTACAATGAGCAGTTCTTC,CSVDRIAAYNEQFF